These 9 T cell receptor beta chains originate from one sample sequenced in a study of vaccination effects on CD4 cells after COVID-19 (dated by TCRdb to between 2022 and 2023). The library relied on the immunoSEQ multiplex PCR assay. In TCRdb, the immuneACCESS table is reduced to in-frame sequences with V and J assigned. These tables do not hold every clone; where another copy was compared, an unresolved V gene accounts for under half, and the others remain unexplained. Here the sample has 30,000 to 35,000 clones; about 72% occur a single time. The ten largest make up more than 25% of the sample. In the ViraFEST assay, PBMC were stimulated with viral peptide pools, and antigen-specific CD4+ T cell clonotypes were then identified by expansion using TCR sequencing. After less than 13 days of culture, CD4+ T cells were isolated with the EasySep CD4+ T cell isolation kit. Convalescent patients had PCR-confirmed SARS-CoV-2 infection between March and December 2020, before Alpha, Beta and Delta variants emerged in the United States.

Their recognized antigens are unknown. The specimen comprised CD4+ T cells from PBMCs cultured with a peptide pool, sampled before COVID-19 vaccination. The receptor set was obtained from a human donor who had a prior SARS-CoV-2 infection.

The chain is built from TRBV6-6 and TRBJ2-1; D is perhaps TRBD1 (6 bases). Germline V CDR1 and CDR2: MNHNY, SVGAGI (reference sequence). This CDR3 region has 12 residues. With 4 bases removed from V and 15 bases from J, the gap between germline ends came to 16 bases. CDR3 loop: CASSSTDRRPFF. The CDR3 DNA follows: TGTGCCAGCAGTTCCACCGACAGGAGGCCGTTCTTC.

This chain links TRBV5-1 with TRBJ1-1; perhaps TRBD1 as D (6 bases). CDR3 size: 17 residues. The ends were cut back, 0 bases at V and 0 bases at J, with 15 bases in the middle. Germline-derived CDR1 and CDR2 are SGHRS and YFSETQ. CDR3 sequence: CASSLVVRGDMNTEAFF. For the CDR3, the DNA is TGCGCCAGCAGCTTGGTGGTCAGGGGAGATATGAACACTGAAGCTTTCTTT.

The V and J genes are TRBV5-1 and TRBJ2-3, with 14 bases lining up with TRBD2. CDR1 is SGHRS, CDR2 YFSETQ, per germline. This CDR3 spans 18 amino acids. The V and J ends lost 2 bases and 0 bases, in that order; junction bases with no gene match: 5. CDR3 sequence: CASSFGLAGGDSTDTQYF. The DNA of the CDR3 is TGCGCCAGCAGCTTCGGACTAGCGGGAGGAGATAGCACAGATACGCAGTATTTT.

In its sample, this clone was seen a few times. This chain connects TRBV9 to TRBJ2-1, with D perhaps given as TRBD1 or TRBD2 (6 bases each). Germline lookup yields CDR1 SGDLS and CDR2 YYNGEE. The V end lost 0 bases, the J end lost 3 bases, and 10 bases lay between the germline ends. This CDR3 is built from 15 residues. CDR3 sequence (DNA): TGTGCCAGCAGCGTAGATCGGGGGCGCTACAATGAGCAGTTCTTC. Residues: CASSVDRGRYNEQFF.

The chain joins TRBV4-2 to TRBJ1-2; 9 bases line up with TRBD1. J was trimmed by 7 bases and V by 0 bases; bases with no gene match: 6. CDR1 LGHNA and CDR2 YNFKEQ come from the germline V gene. CDR3 length: 15 residues. CDR3 amino acids: CASSQDHGQGIGYTF. The DNA for the CDR3 is TGTGCCAGCAGCCAAGATCACGGACAGGGGATTGGCTACACCTTC.

This clone was counted only a few times. The V call is TRBV3-1 (or the pseudogene TRBV3-2), the J call TRBJ2-3; 9 nucleotides agree with TRBD1. Unmatched junction bases numbered 6, after V lost 2 bases and J lost 6 bases. The CDR3 length is 15 residues. Germline values: CDR1 LGHDT, CDR2 YNNKEL (reference sequence). The CDR3 loop reads CASSQWGQGFDTQYF. CDR3 in DNA: TGTGCCAGCAGCCAATGGGGACAGGGTTTCGATACGCAGTATTTT.

The chain carries TRBV7-3 and TRBJ2-1, with 7 nucleotides matching TRBD1. The length of the CDR3 is 14 residues. With 4 bases clipped from V and 7 bases from J, the junction kept 7 bases outside the gene matches. The germline V gene has CDR1 SGHTA and CDR2 FQGTGA. The CDR3 region has the DNA TGTGCCAGCAGCTCCGGGACAGAAACTAATGAGCAGTTCTTC. Protein: CASSSGTETNEQFF. Together with reference TRBV7-3 and TRBJ2-1, the CDR3 gives the full variable domain: GAGVSQTPSNKVTEKGKYVELRCDPISGHTALYWYRQSLGQGPEFLIYFQGTGAADDSGLPNDRFFAVRPEGSVSTLKIQRTERGDSAVYLCASSSGTETNEQFFGPGTRLTVL.

This clone was seen once. DNA for the CDR3: TGTGCCAGCAGCCAACAGGGGTACGAGCAGTACTTC. Residues: CASSQQGYEQYF. V usage is TRBV7-6 and J usage is TRBJ2-7; TRBD1 matches at 7 bases. Germline V gene sequence: CDR1 SGHVS, CDR2 FNYEAQ. The CDR3 spans 12 residues. V was pared by 5 bases and J by 4 bases, with 2 bases of the junction left unmatched.

The rearrangement joins TRBV5-1 to TRBJ2-1, with no clear D. The germline V and J ends were trimmed by 3 bases and 3 bases, with 4 bases remaining between them. From germline, CDR1 is SGHRS and CDR2 YFSETQ. The CDR3 sequence is 12 residues long. The CDR3 region has the DNA TGCGCCAGCAGCTCTGGCTACAATGAGCAGTTCTTC. Translated: CASSSGYNEQFF.